These T cell receptor beta chains were read from a single sample in a study of human T cells and chemical hapten exposure. TCRdb reanalysed the RACE reads using MiXCR and keeps one entry per CDR3 protein. The sample holds some 89,000 distinct CDR3 sequences; roughly 27% are singletons and the top ten take 10% to 13%. Sequencing was performed on whole blood, taken in connection with sensitization to the hapten diphenylcyclopropenone (DPC). These TCRs come from a man in his forties with alopecia areata. Some clones in this sample may be carry-over from other donors' samples. Each CDR3 is given with its conserved first and last residue. D genes are given only for firm matches. Part of the rows lack a size; the others show once, few, many or a class for expanded clones.

d_call clone_size j_call v_call cdr3_aa cdr3_nt
. few TRBJ1-1 TRBV2 CASRMNVPNTEAFF TGTGCCAGCAGAATGAACGTTCCGAACACTGAAGCTTTCTTT
. few TRBJ1-4 TRBV6-6 CASTRPRDGNEKLFF TGTGCCAGCACCAGGCCCAGGGATGGAAATGAAAAACTGTTTTTT
. few TRBJ1-4 TRBV6-5 CASSPDGGNEKLFF TGTGCCAGCAGCCCTGATGGAGGGAATGAAAAACTGTTTTTT
. . TRBJ1-2 TRBV27 CASRSIDSNYGYTF TGTGCCAGCAGGAGTATTGACAGTAACTATGGCTACACCTTC
. . TRBJ2-3 TRBV5-6 CASSPVGADTQYF TGTGCCAGCAGCCCTGTAGGGGCAGATACGCAGTATTTT
. few TRBJ1-1 TRBV2 CASRVTGLNTEAFF TGTGCCAGCAGGGTTACAGGATTGAACACTGAAGCTTTCTTT
TRBD2 few TRBJ2-3 TRBV5-6 CASFSGRVADTQYF TGTGCCAGCTTTAGCGGGAGGGTTGCAGATACGCAGTATTTT
TRBD2 many TRBJ2-7 TRBV20-1 CSASFAGVYEQYF TGCAGTGCTAGTTTTGCGGGAGTCTACGAGCAGTACTTC
. few TRBJ2-7 TRBV7-9 CASSLVPARASSYEQYF TGTGCCAGCAGCTTAGTCCCCGCCAGGGCAAGCTCCTACGAGCAGTACTTC
TRBD1 . TRBJ2-5 TRBV6-1 CASTRGRQGLETQYF TGTGCCAGCACCAGAGGTCGACAGGGGTTAGAGACCCAGTACTTC
TRBD2 . TRBJ2-7 TRBV9 CASSATSGSIYEQYF TGTGCCAGCAGCGCGACTAGCGGGAGTATCTACGAGCAGTACTTC
. few TRBJ1-5 TRBV11-2 CASSLTGSPDQHF TGTGCCAGCAGCTTAACGGGGTCACCCGACCAGCATTTT
TRBD1 . TRBJ1-2 TRBV27 CASSLAGQGSNYGYTF TGTGCCAGCAGTTTAGCCGGACAGGGCTCTAACTATGGCTACACCTTC
. . TRBJ1-5 TRBV24-1 CATSDGAGPNQPQHF TGTGCCACCAGTGATGGGGCAGGGCCCAATCAGCCCCAGCATTTT
. . TRBJ1-5 TRBV5-1 CASSLNAGNQPQHF TGCGCCAGCAGCTTGAATGCAGGCAATCAGCCCCAGCATTTT
. few TRBJ1-1 TRBV7-2 CASSSTTKAFF TGTGCCAGCAGCTCAACAACCAAAGCTTTCTTT
. few TRBJ1-1 TRBV12-3/TRBV12-4 CASSFQGKNTEAFF TGTGCCAGCAGTTTTCAGGGGAAGAACACTGAAGCTTTCTTT
TRBD1 few TRBJ2-7 TRBV12-3/TRBV12-4 CASSLRQGDSYEQYF TGTGCCAGCAGTTTGAGACAGGGGGACTCCTACGAGCAGTACTTC
TRBD2 . TRBJ2-3 TRBV2 CASNRAGGDTQYF TGTGCCAGCAACCGAGCGGGAGGAGATACGCAGTATTTT
. . TRBJ2-1 TRBV30 CAWRVDWDEQFF TGTGCCTGGAGGGTAGACTGGGATGAGCAGTTCTTC
. . TRBJ1-2 TRBV28 CASTQNYGYTF TGTGCCAGCACCCAAAACTATGGCTACACCTTC
. few TRBJ2-5 TRBV3-1 CASSQGGPQETQYF TGTGCCAGCAGCCAAGGCGGGCCCCAAGAGACCCAGTACTTC
TRBD2 . TRBJ2-1 TRBV5-4 CASSPETSRAYNEQFF TGTGCCAGCAGCCCGGAGACTAGCAGAGCCTACAATGAGCAGTTCTTC
. . TRBJ1-4 TRBV20-1 CSAAGDIGNEKLFF TGCAGTGCTGCGGGAGATATCGGTAATGAAAAACTGTTTTTT
TRBD1 . TRBJ2-3 TRBV27 CASSLPPTGDALDTQYF TGTGCCAGCAGTTTACCCCCAACAGGGGACGCTCTTGATACGCAGTATTTT
. few TRBJ2-1 TRBV9 CASSVVGLGGHNEQFF TGTGCCAGCAGCGTAGTGGGACTTGGAGGCCACAATGAGCAGTTCTTC
. . TRBJ2-1 TRBV6-2/TRBV6-3 CASSSYSLNEGNEQFF TGTGCCAGCAGTTCATACTCCCTAAACGAAGGGAATGAGCAGTTCTTC
. few TRBJ1-1 TRBV12-3/TRBV12-4 CATSGDDTEAFF TGTGCCACCTCAGGGGACGACACTGAAGCTTTCTTT
TRBD2 once TRBJ2-7 TRBV20-1 CSAPRGRGVGEQYF TGCAGTGCCCCGCGAGGTCGGGGGGTAGGCGAGCAGTACTTC
. many TRBJ1-2 TRBV5-6 CASSSAGVHGDTF TGTGCCAGCAGCTCAGCAGGGGTTCATGGCGACACCTTC
. . TRBJ1-5 TRBV28 CASSPQGYSNQPQHF TGTGCCAGCAGCCCCCAGGGATATAGCAATCAGCCCCAGCATTTT
TRBD2 . TRBJ2-3 TRBV15 CATSSGTKFRADTQYF TGTGCCACCAGCAGCGGGACTAAGTTTAGGGCAGATACGCAGTATTTT
. many TRBJ2-3 TRBV29-1 CSVEPFHGAKDTQYF TGCAGCGTTGAACCGTTTCACGGGGCTAAAGATACGCAGTATTTT
. few TRBJ2-7 TRBV28 CASSPPYRVGQYF TGTGCCAGCAGTCCACCTTACAGGGTTGGGCAGTACTTC
TRBD2 many TRBJ2-2 TRBV20-1 CSARKAGGWHGELFF TGCAGTGCTAGAAAAGCGGGAGGATGGCACGGGGAGCTGTTTTTT
. few TRBJ2-7 TRBV12-3/TRBV12-4 CASSPQGGRSYEQYF TGTGCCAGCAGTCCTCAGGGGGGGCGTTCCTACGAGCAGTACTTC
TRBD1 few TRBJ2-5 TRBV6-1 CASWTGTETQYF TGTGCCAGCTGGACAGGGACGGAGACCCAGTACTTC
. . TRBJ1-1 TRBV7-9 CASSLKPEAFF TGTGCCAGCAGCTTAAAGCCTGAAGCTTTCTTT
. many TRBJ2-3 TRBV29-1 CSVSVDTQYF TGCAGCGTGTCCGTGGATACGCAGTATTTT
TRBD1 . TRBJ1-4 TRBV5-1 CASSLDRGATNEKLFF TGCGCCAGCAGCTTGGACAGGGGGGCAACTAATGAAAAACTGTTTTTT
TRBD1 few TRBJ2-1 TRBV19 CASSIGAGGYRVIYNEQFF TGTGCCAGTAGTATCGGGGCAGGGGGCTATAGGGTGATATACAATGAGCAGTTCTTC
. few TRBJ1-6 TRBV6-5 CASSYSTLHNSPLHF TGTGCCAGCAGTTACTCGACACTCCATAATTCACCCCTCCACTTT
. . TRBJ1-1 TRBV7-3 CASSETVSTEAFF TGTGCCAGCAGCGAAACGGTCTCGACTGAAGCTTTCTTT
. few TRBJ1-1 TRBV6-2/TRBV6-3 CASSQGTEAFF TGTGCCAGCAGCCAGGGCACTGAAGCTTTCTTT
TRBD2 few TRBJ2-3 TRBV6-2/TRBV6-3 CASRTHRLAGVTDTQYF TGTGCCAGCAGAACCCATCGACTAGCGGGAGTAACAGATACGCAGTATTTT
. few TRBJ1-4 TRBV6-6 CASSYNRVNEKLFF TGTGCCAGCAGTTACAACAGGGTCAATGAAAAACTGTTTTTT
TRBD1 . TRBJ1-5 TRBV12-3/TRBV12-4 CASSKSRGLGSNQPQHF TGTGCCAGCAGTAAAAGCAGGGGGCTGGGTAGCAATCAGCCCCAGCATTTT